The source of this T cell receptor beta chain is a study of blood T cell repertoires in COVID-19. Study at large: Sites in the United States, Italy and Spain provided acute and convalescent COVID-19 samples. From T cells, B-cell-depleted T cells, or PBMCs came the material, which was cDNA or gDNA.

This CDR3 is 19 amino acids long. From germline, CDR1 is MNHEY and CDR2 SVGEGT. The V gene end was trimmed by 4 bases and the J gene end by 0 bases; junction bases not matched to a gene: 10. This clone was recorded only once. Original processing methods: Estimated nucleated cell counts came from reference gene primer amplification. TCRdb's copy holds only in-frame clones and misses some; the assay was immunoSEQ multiplex PCR. The D gene and trimming were derived from the DNA, and the V and J assignments and clone size from that table. The sample lists about 70,000 clones, 85% to 90% occurring once. The gene calls are TRBV6-2 or TRBV6-3 and TRBJ2-6, with 9 bases that match TRBD2. This TCR derives from a man over 45 with acute or convalescent COVID-19. The material sequenced was peripheral blood. The CDR3 is CASSFSTSGGSSGANVLTF. The CDR3 nucleotides read TGTGCCAGCAGTTTCTCGACTAGCGGAGGGTCCTCTGGGGCCAACGTCCTGACTTTC.